This is a list of T cell receptor beta chains from one sample in a study of OX40 agonist ivuxolimab in advanced cancers. Sequencing used immunoSEQ multiplex PCR; TCRdb keeps in-frame clones, though not all of them. The sample lists about 79,000 clones, about nine tenths occurring once. Sequencing used CD4+ or CD8+ T cells sorted from blood, obtained in a trial of the OX40 agonist ivuxolimab. The receptors were gathered from an adult with an advanced solid tumor such as melanoma, head and neck, liver or kidney cancer. Both conserved end residues are part of each CDR3. The D gene is left open where the match is weak. Only some rows state a clone size, as once, few, many or a class for expanded clones.

cdr3_length	v_call	d_call	clone_size	j_call	cdr3_nt	cdr3_aa
14	TRBV11-2	-	-	TRBJ2-5	TGTGCCAGCAGCCCCCGGACTCGTAAAGAGACCCAGTACTTC	CASSPRTRKETQYF
15	TRBV4-2	TRBD2	-	TRBJ2-7	TGTGCCAGCAGCCAGACGGGGGGGGCCGTATGGGAGCAGTACTTC	CASSQTGGAVWEQYF
14	TRBV6-6	-	-	TRBJ1-1	TGTGCCAGCAGTTATTTAACAGAGGACACTGAAGCTTTCTTT	CASSYLTEDTEAFF
15	TRBV12-5	-	-	TRBJ2-7	TGTGCTAGTGGTTTGTCCCCAGGGAATCAATACGAGCAGTACTTC	CASGLSPGNQYEQYF
12	TRBV30	-	few	TRBJ1-1	TGTGCCTGGGAAAGGACCTACACTGAAGCTTTCTTT	CAWERTYTEAFF
15	TRBV6-1	TRBD2	-	TRBJ2-2	TGTGCCAGCAGCGCGACTAGCGGCCTTCGGGGGGAGCTGTTTTTT	CASSATSGLRGELFF
17	TRBV10-1	TRBD2	-	TRBJ2-3	TGCGCCAGCAGTGAGTCGAAAGCTAGCGGAATCACAGATACGCAGTATTTT	CASSESKASGITDTQYF
14	TRBV6-1	TRBD2	-	TRBJ2-5	TGTGCCAGCACTCATAGCGGGAGCCAAGAGACCCAGTACTTC	CASTHSGSQETQYF
13	TRBV5-6	TRBD1	few	TRBJ1-2	TGTGCCAGCAGTCTGGACAGGGGATATGGCTACACCTTC	CASSLDRGYGYTF
14	TRBV5-1	-	once	TRBJ1-1	TGCGCCAGCGCGAGCACAGGAGTAAACACTGAAGCTTTCTTT	CASASTGVNTEAFF
14	TRBV28	-	-	TRBJ2-7	TGTGCCAGCAGTTCCGGACGGGGTGCCTACGAGCAGTACTTC	CASSSGRGAYEQYF
15	TRBV9	-	-	TRBJ2-1	TGTGCCAGCAGCGTAGTGGGCAGCCCCTACAATGAGCAGTTCTTC	CASSVVGSPYNEQFF
14	TRBV27	-	-	TRBJ2-7	TGTGCCAGCAGCGCCGACAGGAACTACTACGAGCAGTACTTC	CASSADRNYYEQYF
13	TRBV30	-	-	TRBJ1-4	TGTGCCTGGGGGGGTTTCGGGGATGAAAAACTGTTTTTT	CAWGGFGDEKLFF
15	TRBV7-9	-	-	TRBJ2-2	TGTGCCAGCAGCTTATCAGGGGTGGACACCGGGGAGCTGTTTTTT	CASSLSGVDTGELFF
13	TRBV10-1	TRBD1	-	TRBJ2-3	TGCGCCAGCAGTGAGTCGACAGGGGGTACGCAGTATTTT	CASSESTGGTQYF
13	TRBV30	TRBD2	once	TRBJ2-5	TGTGCCTGGAATGGGGACGGGGGGGAGACCCAGTACTTC	CAWNGDGGETQYF
12	TRBV5-1	-	-	TRBJ2-3	TGCGCCAGCAGCCAGGGGAGAGATACGCAGTATTTT	CASSQGRDTQYF
13	TRBV6-5	-	-	TRBJ1-5	TGTGCCAGCAGCTACAGGCCCGGACAGCCCCAGCATTTT	CASSYRPGQPQHF
11	TRBV7-3	-	-	TRBJ1-3	TGTGCCAGCAGCTCGCAGGACACCATATATTTT	CASSSQDTIYF
15	TRBV6-1	-	-	TRBJ1-2	TGTGCCAGCAGTGAGTGGGCCATGGCCCTCGGGGGCTACACCTTC	CASSEWAMALGGYTF
15	TRBV5-6	TRBD2	-	TRBJ2-7	TGTGCCAGCAGCTTTTTAGGGACTACCGCCTACGAGCAGTACTTC	CASSFLGTTAYEQYF
17	TRBV28	-	-	TRBJ2-7	TGTGCCAGCAGTAGGGCCGGATGGAGGGAGATACGCTACGAGCAGTACTTC	CASSRAGWREIRYEQYF
14	TRBV5-1	-	-	TRBJ1-1	TGCGCCAGCAGCTTGGCTAGTTTGAACACTGAAGCTTTCTTT	CASSLASLNTEAFF
15	TRBV25-1	TRBD1	-	TRBJ1-2	TGTGCCAGCAGTGGTGACAGGGGGACTAACTATGGCTACACCTTC	CASSGDRGTNYGYTF
14	TRBV5-1	TRBD1	-	TRBJ2-5	TGCGCCAGCAGCCGGGACAGTCTCCAAGAGACCCAGTACTTC	CASSRDSLQETQYF
15	TRBV30	-	-	TRBJ2-3	TGTGCCTGGAGCGGAACAGGGAGAGGTCGAGATACGCAGTATTTT	CAWSGTGRGRDTQYF
16	TRBV18	-	-	TRBJ2-7	TGTGCCAGCTCACCACAGGAGGGCAGGTTCTCCTACGAGCAGTACTTC	CASSPQEGRFSYEQYF
14	TRBV6-5	-	-	TRBJ1-1	TGTGCCAGCAGTTACCCGAGGGGGGATTTTGAAGCTTTCTTT	CASSYPRGDFEAFF
14	TRBV10-3	TRBD2	-	TRBJ2-7	TGTGCCACCCAGCCCGGGGGGGGGTCCTACGAGCAGTACTTC	CATQPGGGSYEQYF
16	TRBV11-2	-	-	TRBJ2-1	TGTGCCAGCAGCTTAATATGGGGGACAAATTACAATGAGCAGTTCTTC	CASSLIWGTNYNEQFF